A single sample is the source of the 32 T cell receptor beta chains below, sequenced in a study of ipilimumab plus nivolumab after autologous stem cell transplantation. Libraries were prepared by immunoSEQ multiplex PCR; TCRdb keeps only in-frame clonotypes and omits some of them. This sample yields 10,000 to 15,000 clones, of which about three quarters are seen a single time; about a sixth belongs to the top ten. Sequenced here: PBMCs, sampled in a trial of ipilimumab plus nivolumab as post-transplant consolidation. The receptors stem from a male donor with diffuse large B-cell lymphoma.

This chain links TRBV4-3 with TRBJ2-2, with D tentatively TRBD1 (5 bases). The germline gives CDR1 LGHNA, CDR2 YSLEER. Trimming stripped 0 bases from V and 6 bases from J, with 5 bases between. This CDR3 spans 13 amino acids. The CDR3 DNA reads TGCGCCAGCAGCCAAGACAGGGCCGGGGAGCTGTTTTTT. The encoded protein is CASSQDRAGELFF.

This sequence joins TRBV19 and TRBJ1-1, with 11 bases that match TRBD1. V lost 5 bases, J lost 1 base, and 6 bases stayed unmatched. CDR3 length: 16 residues. Germline V gives CDR1 LNHDA, CDR2 SQIVND (reference sequence). This CDR3 reads CASSPRDRGGNTEAFF. CDR3 in DNA: TGTGCCAGTAGTCCACGGGACAGGGGGGGGAACACTGAAGCTTTCTTT.

This clone turned up a few times. This sequence joins TRBV6-1 and TRBJ1-5; the D gene is possibly TRBD1 (6 bases). V lost 3 bases and J lost 7, with 16 bases in between. CDR1 MNHNS and CDR2 SASEGT come from the germline V gene. The CDR3 is 15 residues long. The CDR3 sequence is CASSDGGGLGQPQHF. CDR3 in DNA: TGTGCCAGCAGTGATGGGGGGGGGCTGGGACAGCCCCAGCATTTT.

This sequence joins TRBV2 and TRBJ2-2; D may be TRBD2 (6 bases). The CDR3 contains 16 residues. Germline loops: CDR1 SNHLY, CDR2 FYNNEI. Between the trimmed V and J ends, which lost 6 bases and 2 bases, there was a span of 16 bases. DNA of the CDR3: TGTGCCAGCAGCCGAACATCGGGGGATAACACCGGGGAGCTGTTTTTT. Amino acid sequence: CASSRTSGDNTGELFF.

This clone was seen once. The chain couples TRBV6-1 to TRBJ1-2, with 8 bases identical to TRBD1. There are 15 residues in the CDR3. Trimming removed 5 bases from V and 3 bases from J; junction bases left unmatched: 8. CDR1 and CDR2 (germline): MNHNS, SASEGT. The CDR3 nucleotides read TGTGCCAGCAGTTTAGAGCAGGGGGCTCACTATGGCTACACCTTC. Translating it yields CASSLEQGAHYGYTF.

V usage is TRBV4-1 and J usage is TRBJ2-7; no firm D call. V dropped 0 bases and J dropped 2 bases, with 8 bases sitting between them. The CDR3 length is 14 residues. Per germline, CDR1 MGHRA and CDR2 YSYEKL. The CDR3: CASSQEGRPYEQYF. Here the CDR3 DNA reads TGCGCCAGCAGCCAAGAAGGCAGGCCCTACGAGCAGTACTTC.

This clone occurred a few times. The chain employs TRBV7-9 and TRBJ1-1; D possibly corresponds to TRBD1 (6 bases). Germline CDR1 SEHNR, CDR2 FQNEAQ (reference sequence). The V and J ends lost 4 bases and 11 bases respectively, with 14 bases between them. This CDR3 has 12 residues. In DNA form, the CDR3 reads TGTGCCAGCAGCTCACAGGGTCTTGGGGCTTTCTTT. This codes for CASSSQGLGAFF.

V and J are TRBV6-1 and TRBJ2-5; TRBD2 is a possible D gene (6 bases). CDR1 MNHNS and CDR2 SASEGT come from the germline V gene. The V and J ends lost 11 bases and 5 bases respectively, with 18 bases between them. CDR3 length equals 13 residues. This chain's CDR3 is CAGGKGVRETQYF. The CDR3 DNA follows: TGTGCCGGGGGGAAGGGCGTAAGGGAGACCCAGTACTTC.

The chain has TRBV5-4 and TRBJ2-3; 9 positions agree with TRBD2. The J segment lost 5 bases and the V segment lost 0 bases, leaving 4 bases of the junction unmatched. Germline values: CDR1 SGHNT, CDR2 YYREEE (reference sequence). The CDR3 totals 15 residues. Here the CDR3 reads CASSLGAGGRDTQYF. DNA for the CDR3: TGTGCCAGCAGCTTGGGAGCGGGGGGCCGAGATACGCAGTATTTT.

The V and J genes are TRBV4-3 and TRBJ2-7; D might be TRBD2 (6 bases). The CDR3 has 13 residues. V was shortened by 0 bases and J by 4 bases, with 7 bases between the two germline ends. The germline V gene encodes CDR1 LGHNA and CDR2 YSLEER. CDR3 nucleotides: TGCGCCAGCAGCCAAGAGCGGGGATACGAGCAGTACTTC. It specifies CASSQERGYEQYF.

This sequence joins TRBV15 and TRBJ1-1, with D uncertain. The V and J ends lost 0 bases and 3 bases respectively, with 8 bases between them. The CDR3 is 14 residues long. CDR1 is LNHNV, CDR2 YYDKDF, per germline (reference sequence). The CDR3 DNA reads as TGTGCCACCAGCAGAGAACGGGCGTACACTGAAGCTTTCTTT. It is translated as CATSRERAYTEAFF.

V usage is TRBV5-1 and J usage is TRBJ2-2; 10 positions agree with TRBD1. Germline V gene sequence: CDR1 SGHRS, CDR2 YFSETQ. The CDR3 extends over 14 amino acids. Trimming removed 4 bases from V and 11 bases from J; junction bases left unmatched: 8. For the CDR3, the DNA is TGCGCCAGCAGCCTCGGACAGGGGGTGTCCGAGCTGTTTTTT. Translating gives CASSLGQGVSELFF. The complete variable domain, with remaining parts taken from reference TRBV5-1 and TRBJ2-2, reads KAGVTQTPRYLIKTRGQQVTLSCSPISGHRSVSWYQQTPGQGLQFLFEYFSETQRNKGNFPGRFSGRQFSNSRSEMNVSTLELGDSALYLCASSLGQGVSELFFGEGSRLTVL.

The rearrangement links TRBV15 to TRBJ1-5, with no clear D. There are 17 residues in the CDR3. Germline CDR1 is LNHNV and CDR2 is YYDKDF (reference sequence). Trimming cost V 2 bases and J 8 bases, with 22 bases left between them. CDR3 in DNA: TGTGCCACCAGCAGAAATACCCGGTCGGCCTGGTATGAGCCCCAGCATTTT. Protein product: CATSRNTRSAWYEPQHF.

Turning to this clone: At the DNA level, this CDR3 is encoded by other sequences in the same sample as well. The rearrangement uses TRBV29-1 and TRBJ2-7; D is possibly TRBD1 (8 bases). Germline V gene data show CDR1 as SQVTM and CDR2 as ANQGSEA. The V gene lost 0 bases and the J gene lost 8 bases, with 32 bases spanning the gap. The CDR3 loop spans 19 amino acids. CDR3 residues: CSVEDLGAGGMGRGEKQYF. In DNA form, the CDR3 reads TGCAGCGTTGAAGATCTTGGCGCAGGGGGCATGGGACGGGGGGAAAAGCAGTACTTC.

This chain uses TRBV6-5 with TRBJ2-7, with 7 bases aligning to TRBD1. Germline CDR1 and CDR2: MNHEY and SVGAGI. This CDR3 spans 15 amino acids. V lost 5 bases to trimming and J lost 4 bases; unmatched junction nucleotides: 11. Here the CDR3 DNA reads TGTGCCAGCAGTCCTGGGACAGTAAGCCCATACGAGCAGTACTTC. It yields the protein CASSPGTVSPYEQYF.

The rearrangement uses TRBV6-1 and TRBJ2-1, with a weak D call TRBD1 (5 bases). This CDR3 comprises 15 residues. Trimming removed 7 bases from V and 3 bases from J, with 16 bases in between. Germline CDR1 reads MNHNS; CDR2 reads SASEGT. The CDR3 protein is CASTVRDPGYNEQFF. The CDR3 coding sequence is TGTGCCAGCACCGTCAGGGATCCGGGCTACAATGAGCAGTTCTTC.

This clone appeared a few times. The chain uses TRBV12-5 and TRBJ2-1; unclear D gene. CDR3 length: 14 residues. Trimming pared 2 bases from V and 2 bases from J, leaving 7 bases between. Germline CDR1 LGHNT, CDR2 FRNRAP. The CDR3 loop reads CASGLRDTYNEQFF. As DNA, the CDR3 is TGTGCTAGTGGTTTGAGGGATACCTACAATGAGCAGTTCTTC.

CDR3 in amino acids: CASSPGTQIQETQYF. CDR3 bases: TGTGCCAGCAGCCCCGGGACGCAAATCCAAGAGACCCAGTACTTC. The rearrangement uses TRBV6-1 and TRBJ2-5; D could derive from TRBD1 or TRBD2 (5 bases each). This CDR3 is built from 15 residues. V shed 6 bases and J shed 1 base, with 15 bases lying between them. Germline V gene lookup returns CDR1 MNHNS and CDR2 SASEGT.

This clone was seen a single time. This chain connects TRBV25-1 to TRBJ2-2, with 11 nucleotides matching TRBD2. Per the germline V gene, CDR1 is MGHDK and CDR2 is SYGVNS. The CDR3 covers 16 residues. V lost 5 bases and J lost 3; bases outside the gene matches: 5. The CDR3 region is CASSKLAGVDTGELFF. Here the CDR3 DNA reads TGTGCCAGCAGTAAACTAGCGGGAGTTGACACCGGGGAGCTGTTTTTT.

J is TRBJ2-7 and V is TRBV7-9; tentatively, D is TRBD1 (6 bases). In germline, CDR1 is SEHNR, CDR2 FQNEAQ (reference sequence). Trimming shortened V by 1 base and J by 2 bases, and 9 bases separated the two germline ends. The CDR3 is made up of 14 amino acids. CDR3 loop: CASSLDRVPYEQYF. Written as DNA, the CDR3 is TGTGCCAGCAGCTTAGACAGGGTCCCCTACGAGCAGTACTTC.

This clone has more than one count but fewer than ten. The rearrangement joins TRBV5-1 to TRBJ2-4; 11 positions agree with TRBD1. Germline trimming cut 3 bases from V and 5 bases from J; bases unmatched to any gene: 4. CDR1 and CDR2 from the germline V gene are SGHRS and YFSETQ. The CDR3 totals 15 residues. CDR3: CASSYGQGAENIQYF. The CDR3 DNA reads as TGCGCCAGCAGCTACGGACAGGGGGCCGAAAACATTCAGTACTTC.

This chain uses TRBV5-1 with TRBJ2-5, with 7 nucleotides matching TRBD2. The closer fit of TRBJ2-7 to the DNA end suggests the J call may be wrong. The CDR3 totals 14 residues. In germline, CDR1 is SGHRS, CDR2 YFSETQ. The CDR3 region is CASSSSLREGEQYF. The CDR3 nucleotides read TGCGCCAGCAGCTCGTCACTTAGGGAGGGCGAGCAGTACTTC.

V gene TRBV6-1 combines with J gene TRBJ2-3; no reliable D call. V was pared by 6 bases and J by 2 bases, with 9 bases between. The CDR3 extends over 13 amino acids. CDR1 is MNHNS, CDR2 SASEGT, per germline. CDR3: CASRDPYTDTQYF. The CDR3 bases are TGTGCCAGCAGGGATCCCTACACAGATACGCAGTATTTT.

V is TRBV5-1 and J is TRBJ2-3, with TRBD1 matching over 8 bases. The CDR3 contains 16 residues. The J segment lost 6 bases and the V segment lost 4 bases, leaving 13 bases of the junction unmatched. Germline V gene data show CDR1 as SGHRS and CDR2 as YFSETQ. The CDR3 here is CASSTRPDRVYDTQYF. The CDR3, as DNA: TGCGCCAGCAGCACCCGACCGGACAGGGTTTACGATACGCAGTATTTT.

This clone was counted a few times. V and J are TRBV28 and TRBJ1-1; weak D call: TRBD1 (5 bases). Germline assignment: CDR1 MDHEN and CDR2 SYDVKM. V was cut by 6 bases and J by 1 base, with 12 bases left in between. The CDR3 spans 14 residues. The CDR3 here is CASSPPQGNTEAFF. DNA of the CDR3: TGTGCCAGCAGCCCTCCCCAGGGGAACACTGAAGCTTTCTTT. Based on the CDR3 plus reference TRBV28 and TRBJ1-1, the full variable domain is DVKVTQSSRYLVKRTGEKVFLECVQDMDHENMFWYRQDPGLGLRLIYFSYDVKMKEKGDIPEGYSVSREKKERFSLILESASTNQTSMYLCASSPPQGNTEAFFGQGTRLTVV.

The rearrangement uses TRBV5-1 and TRBJ2-1, with TRBD2 identical over 8 bases. The CDR3 runs 15 residues. CDR1 SGHRS and CDR2 YFSETQ come from the germline V gene. After removal of 5 bases from V and 3 bases from J, the junction contained 7 bases not matched to a gene. CDR3 sequence reads: CASRTRLANYNEQFF. Written as DNA, the CDR3 is TGCGCCAGCAGAACACGACTAGCGAACTACAATGAGCAGTTCTTC. The full variable domain, in which reference TRBV5-1 and TRBJ2-1 provide the parts outside the CDR3, is KAGVTQTPRYLIKTRGQQVTLSCSPISGHRSVSWYQQTPGQGLQFLFEYFSETQRNKGNFPGRFSGRQFSNSRSEMNVSTLELGDSALYLCASRTRLANYNEQFFGPGTRLTVL.

The V call is TRBV15, the J call TRBJ2-6, with D uncertain. V lost 5 bases and J lost 0, with 8 bases in between. CDR3 length: 15 amino acids. Germline V gene sequence: CDR1 LNHNV, CDR2 YYDKDF (reference sequence). DNA for the CDR3: TGTGCCACCAGCCCCTGGCTCTCTGGGGCCAACGTCCTGACTTTC. It is translated as CATSPWLSGANVLTF.

This chain joins TRBV6-1 and TRBJ1-5, with 11 bases matching TRBD1. The CDR3 is 12 amino acids. CDR1 and CDR2 from the germline V gene are MNHNS and SASEGT. V gave up 7 bases and J gave up 8 bases; unmatched junction bases: 1. CDR3 region: CASMGQGEPQHF. Here the CDR3 DNA reads TGTGCCAGCATGGGACAGGGGGAGCCCCAGCATTTT.

The rearrangement uses TRBV4-1 and TRBJ1-5, with unresolved D. CDR3 length equals 19 residues. Germline-derived CDR1 and CDR2 are MGHRA and YSYEKL. The V and J ends lost 2 bases and 9 bases respectively, with 29 bases between them. For the CDR3, the DNA is TGCGCCAGCAGCCAAAATTACCTCGCCTTGGACGGAGGTCGTTTGCCCCAGCATTTT. As protein: CASSQNYLALDGGRLPQHF.

This clone ranks as large (0.1 to 1%). The V call is TRBV25-1, the J call TRBJ1-1, with 7 bases lining up with TRBD1. The CDR3 is made up of 15 amino acids. Trimming cost V 1 base and J 7 bases; bases outside gene matches: 9. Germline V gene sequence: CDR1 MGHDK, CDR2 SYGVNS. This chain's CDR3 is CASSESSTGDGEAFF. The CDR3 bases are TGTGCCAGCAGTGAATCTTCAACAGGGGATGGTGAAGCTTTCTTT. The complete variable domain, with remaining parts taken from reference TRBV25-1 and TRBJ1-1, reads EADIYQTPRYLVIGTGKKITLECSQTMGHDKMYWYQQDPGMELHLIHYSYGVNSTEKGDLSSESTVSRIRTEHFPLTLESARPSHTSQYLCASSESSTGDGEAFFGQGTRLTVV.

This clone was observed a handful of times. The V call is TRBV9, the J call TRBJ1-1; D gene unclear. This CDR3 comprises 13 residues. Trimming removed 4 bases at V and 1 base at J, with 8 bases between. Per germline, CDR1 SGDLS and CDR2 YYNGEE. The CDR3: CASSPTGNTEAFF. The CDR3 coding sequence is TGTGCCAGCAGCCCTACGGGGAACACTGAAGCTTTCTTT.

This chain joins TRBV7-6 and TRBJ2-3, with TRBD2 as a possible D gene (5 bases). In germline, CDR1 is SGHVS, CDR2 FNYEAQ. Deletions cut 5 bases from V and 3 bases from J, with 12 bases between. The CDR3 sequence is 14 residues long. CDR3 in DNA: TGTGCCAGCAGCAAGCGGCTCGAGACAGATACGCAGTATTTT. Amino acids: CASSKRLETDTQYF.